Each of the 15 T cell receptor beta chains below was sequenced from the same sample in a study of blood T cell repertoires in COVID-19. The repertoire was sequenced with immunoSEQ multiplex PCR; TCRdb's copy has only in-frame clones and lacks some. The data contain more than 75,000 clones, roughly 90% of them singletons. The specimen was peripheral blood. The receptors were gathered from a man older than 75 with active or convalescent COVID-19.

The chain links TRBV29-1 to TRBJ2-3, with 8 nucleotides matching TRBD1. The ends lost 6 bases at V and 1 base at J; junction bases unmatched: 6. The CDR3 totals 14 residues. CDR1 and CDR2 from the germline V gene are SQVTM and ANQGSEA. The CDR3 sequence: CSVFSTGGTDTQYF. CDR3 DNA sequence: TGCAGCGTATTTTCGACAGGGGGCACAGATACGCAGTATTTT.

This clone was seen a handful of times. CDR3 sequence (DNA): TGTGCCAGCAGCCCGGACATCAGCACAGATACGCAGTATTTT. It is translated as CASSPDISTDTQYF. V gene TRBV14 combines with J gene TRBJ2-3, with D perhaps matching TRBD1 (5 bases). Per the germline V gene, CDR1 is SGHDN and CDR2 is FVKESK. The CDR3 runs 14 residues. V was clipped by 4 bases and J by 0 bases, with 8 bases between them.

This chain joins TRBV19 and TRBJ2-7; 7 nucleotides align to TRBD2. The CDR3 is 13 amino acids. V dropped 10 bases and J dropped 3; count of bases not matched to a gene: 9. Germline loops: CDR1 LNHDA, CDR2 SQIVND (reference sequence). CDR3 DNA: TGTGCCACGGGGGGACCTCCTCTCTACGAGCAGTACTTC. This gives the protein CATGGPPLYEQYF. Supplemented by reference TRBV19 and TRBJ2-7, the full variable domain reads DGGITQSPKYLFRKEGQNVTLSCEQNLNHDAMYWYRQDPGQGLRLIYYSQIVNDFQKGDIAEGYSVSREKKESFPLTVTSAQKNPTAFYLCATGGPPLYEQYFGPGTRLTVT.

The chain couples TRBV28 to TRBJ1-5; a possible D gene is TRBD1 (5 bases). The CDR3 spans 16 residues. V was trimmed by 6 bases and J by 0 bases, leaving 15 bases between them. Per the germline V gene, CDR1 is MDHEN and CDR2 is SYDVKM. The CDR3 here is CASSLQGRYSNQPQHF. CDR3 nucleotide sequence: TGTGCCAGCAGCCTCCAGGGTCGGTATAGCAATCAGCCCCAGCATTTT.

The rearrangement links TRBV4-3 to TRBJ2-1, with D perhaps matching TRBD2 (5 bases). The V gene's germline CDR1 is LGHNA and CDR2 YSLEER. Trimming removed 0 bases from V and 10 bases from J, with 16 bases in between. CDR3 size: 15 residues. CDR3 sequence (DNA): TGCGCCAGCAGCCAAGAGCGGGCCCAAAGACTCGAGCAGTTCTTC. Translating it yields CASSQERAQRLEQFF.

The chain employs TRBV19 and TRBJ1-1, with TRBD1 identical over 8 bases. Per germline, CDR1 LNHDA and CDR2 SQIVND (reference sequence). The length of the CDR3 is 13 residues. V trimming: 8 bases; J trimming: 1 base; junction bases outside the gene matches: 3. The DNA of the CDR3 is TGTGCCAGTGGAACAGGGGGGAACACTGAAGCTTTCTTT. This gives the protein CASGTGGNTEAFF.

The CDR3 nucleotides are TGCGCCAGCAGTATCCGGGACAGGGGCCTCAATGAGCAGTTCTTC. This gives the protein CASSIRDRGLNEQFF. V usage is TRBV5-1 and J usage is TRBJ2-1; TRBD1 aligns across 10 bases. This CDR3 comprises 15 residues. V was pared by 5 bases and J by 6 bases, with 8 bases of the junction left unmatched. Germline V CDR1 and CDR2: SGHRS, YFSETQ.

The rearrangement links TRBV5-5 to TRBJ2-2, with 8 bases that match TRBD2. The V gene end was trimmed by 4 bases and the J gene end by 5 bases; junction bases not matched to a gene: 7. The CDR3 sequence is 15 residues long. Germline CDR1 is SGHKS and CDR2 is YYEKEE (reference sequence). DNA for the CDR3: TGTGCCAGCAGCCGTAGCGGGGTTCTGACCGGGGAGCTGTTTTTT. It specifies CASSRSGVLTGELFF.

V usage is TRBV5-4 and J usage is TRBJ2-3; 9 nucleotides agree with TRBD2. The ends lost 0 bases at V and 4 bases at J; junction bases unmatched: 3. Germline V gene sequence: CDR1 SGHNT, CDR2 YYREEE (reference sequence). CDR3 size: 15 residues. CDR3 nucleotide sequence: TGTGCCAGCAGCTTGGGTAGCGGGAGTGCAGATACGCAGTATTTT. Its protein product is CASSLGSGSADTQYF.

The genes are TRBV6-5 and TRBJ1-3, with D unclear. Germline V gene data show CDR1 as MNHEY and CDR2 as SVGAGI. The CDR3 has 16 residues. With 2 bases removed from V and 0 bases from J, the gap between germline ends came to 11 bases. CDR3 in amino acids: CASSYSRTSSGNTIYF. The CDR3, as DNA: TGTGCCAGCAGTTACAGTCGCACAAGCTCTGGAAACACCATATATTTT.

In its sample, this clone was seen a few times. The chain uses TRBV19 and TRBJ2-7, with D maybe TRBD2 (6 bases). The germline gives CDR1 LNHDA, CDR2 SQIVND (reference sequence). CDR3 size: 16 residues. Trimming took 5 bases from V and 4 from J, leaving 21 bases between them. The DNA of the CDR3 is TGTGCCAGTAGTCCGCGACTAGGGCAGCGCCCGTACGAGCAGTACTTC. Translated: CASSPRLGQRPYEQYF.

The chain is built from TRBV7-3 and TRBJ2-7; 11 nucleotides line up with TRBD1. The germline gives CDR1 SGHTA, CDR2 FQGTGA. V trimming: 5 bases; J trimming: 5 bases; junction bases outside the gene matches: 5. The CDR3 runs 14 residues. In nucleotides, the CDR3 is TGTGCCAGCAGCCCGGACAGGGGGCGAAACGAGCAGTACTTC. It yields the protein CASSPDRGRNEQYF.

The V and J genes are TRBV6-2 or TRBV6-3 and TRBJ2-1, with TRBD2 matching over 9 bases. CDR1 and CDR2 (germline): MNHEY, SVGEGT. This CDR3 region has 15 residues. The J segment lost 3 bases and the V segment lost 1 base, leaving 1 base of the junction unmatched. CDR3 protein: CASSYLAGDYNEQFF. DNA of the CDR3: TGTGCCAGCAGTTACTTAGCGGGGGACTACAATGAGCAGTTCTTC.

V usage is TRBV3-1 (or the pseudogene TRBV3-2) and J usage is TRBJ2-7; 11 bases agree with TRBD2. Per germline, CDR1 LGHDT and CDR2 YNNKEL (reference sequence). The CDR3 loop spans 16 amino acids. V was pared by 5 bases and J by 5 bases, with 11 bases of the junction left unmatched. In DNA, the CDR3 is TGTGCCAGCAGCGGCACAACTAGCGGGAGTAGGGACGAGCAGTACTTC. It specifies CASSGTTSGSRDEQYF.

The CDR3 protein is CAWGTGHNYGYTF. CDR3 bases: TGTGCCTGGGGGACTGGCCATAACTATGGCTACACCTTC. The chain uses TRBV30 and TRBJ1-2; a possible D gene is TRBD1 (5 bases). V lost 5 bases, J lost 1 base, and 11 bases lay in between. Germline CDR1 is GTSNPN and CDR2 is SVGIG (reference sequence). The CDR3 sequence is 13 residues long.